Detailed here is one TCR beta chain. Its antigen is not known. Germline lookup yields CDR1 MGHDK and CDR2 SYGVNS. The CDR3 runs to 14 residues. Trimming at V came to 4 bases and at J to 5 bases, leaving 3 bases not matched to a gene. This sample was taken from a study of post-analysis software for immune sequencing data. Study-wide points: People with multiple sclerosis had a significantly lower normalized Chao1 diversity than controls did. In patients, TRBV5-6, TRBV5-1 and TRBV20-1 belonged to roughly 5 TRBV segments found more frequently than in controls.

Prepared TCR beta cDNA libraries contained unique molecular identifiers. Researchers reported 550,000 or so cDNA molecules coming from approximately 0.95 to 9.8 million T cells. MiXCR, applied by TCRdb to the PCR reads, yields one record per CDR3 protein. The profile shows about 760,000 distinct CDR3 sequences, just under 30% of them singletons. Sequencing was performed on blood. This sequence joins TRBV25-1 and TRBJ2-5, with 11 bases fitting TRBD2. This sequence originates from a girl under 18 with multiple sclerosis. The CDR3 region is CASSVAGGPETQYF. CDR3 DNA: TGTGCCAGCAGTGTAGCGGGAGGGCCCGAGACCCAGTACTTC. Supplemented by reference TRBV25-1 and TRBJ2-5, the full variable domain reads EADIYQTPRYLVIGTGKKITLECSQTMGHDKMYWYQQDPGMELHLIHYSYGVNSTEKGDLSSESTVSRIRTEHFPLTLESARPSHTSQYLCASSVAGGPETQYFGPGTRLLVL.